This TCR beta chain was sequenced in a study of post-analysis software for immune sequencing data. Findings of the study overall: The five TRBV segments detected at higher frequency in patients than in controls included TRBV5-6, TRBV5-1 and TRBV20-1. A significant reduction in normalized Chao1 diversity was observed in multiple sclerosis patients versus controls.

This CDR3 spans 14 amino acids. Germline assignment: CDR1 SEHNR and CDR2 FQNEAQ (reference sequence). Trimming took 5 bases from V and 6 from J; bases not matched to a gene: 5. Libraries were made from TCR beta cDNA, and they carried unique molecular identifiers. TCRdb reprocessed the PCR reads with MiXCR, giving one entry per CDR3 protein. The sample includes 180,000 or so distinct CDR3 sequences, over 25% of them seen just once. This clonotype has only a few counts. No antigen is known for it. The receptor was derived from a girl younger than 18 with multiple sclerosis. This chain uses TRBV7-9 with TRBJ2-2; 8 bases are shared with TRBD1. The sequencing input was blood. CDR3 sequence: CASSQLQGAGELFF. CDR3 nucleotides: TGTGCCAGCAGCCAGCTACAGGGGGCCGGGGAGCTGTTTTTT.